The rows below give T cell receptor beta chains drawn from one sample of a study of blood T cell repertoires in COVID-19. Produced via immunoSEQ multiplex PCR; TCRdb's table is partial and in-frame only. This sample carries approximately 260,000 clones, roughly 88% of them seen once, and the ten largest clones take approximately 11%. Material: peripheral blood. The source is a woman between 70 and 85 years old with acute or convalescent COVID-19. Each CDR3 is given with its conserved first and last residue. Each record gives: V gene, D gene, J gene, clone size, CDR3 DNA, CDR3 protein. A D gene is named only where the DNA matches it firmly. Clone size is not always given. Where it is, it says once, few, many or a class for expanded clones.

TRBV2	.	TRBJ2-1	.	TGTGCCAGCAGTCGGCGGGACGGAGCGGGCAATGAGCAGTTCTTC	CASSRRDGAGNEQFF
TRBV10-1	TRBD2	TRBJ2-7	once	TGCGCCAGCAGGGGGGGGGATCGACTAGCGGGTTCCTACGAGCAGTACTTC	CASRGGDRLAGSYEQYF
TRBV10-1	TRBD1	TRBJ1-2	.	TGCGCCTGCCAGGGACAGGGTGACGGCTACACCTTC	CACQGQGDGYTF
TRBV11-2	.	TRBJ2-3	.	TGTGCCAGCAGTCTAGGAACAGATACGCAGTATTTT	CASSLGTDTQYF
TRBV6-5	TRBD1	TRBJ2-1	.	TGTGCCAGCAGTTGGGGCGGACAGGGGGCAAATGAGCAGTTCTTC	CASSWGGQGANEQFF
TRBV11-2	TRBD1	TRBJ2-1	few	TGTGCCAGCAGCTTAGGGACAGGGGAGCAGTTCTTC	CASSLGTGEQFF
TRBV6-5	TRBD1	TRBJ2-2	.	TGTGCCACCCAGGGACAGGGGTCCGGGGAGCTGTTTTTT	CATQGQGSGELFF
TRBV6-5	.	TRBJ1-2	.	TGTGCCAGCAGCCCGCTACAGGGTGCGGACTATGGCTACACCTTC	CASSPLQGADYGYTF
TRBV5-1	.	TRBJ2-5	.	TGCGCCAGCAGCTTGGGACAACTCCTTCAAGAGACCCAGTACTTC	CASSLGQLLQETQYF
TRBV27	TRBD1	TRBJ1-3	.	TGTGCCAGCAGTTCCGGGGACAGGGTCTCTGGAAACACCATATATTTT	CASSSGDRVSGNTIYF
TRBV14	TRBD1	TRBJ1-3	.	TGTGCCAGCAGCCAAGCAGGGGGCGAGAACACCATATATTTT	CASSQAGGENTIYF
TRBV19	TRBD1	TRBJ1-6	once	TGTGCCAGTAGTATGGGGGACAGCTCCTATAATTCACCCCTCCACTTT	CASSMGDSSYNSPLHF
TRBV19	.	TRBJ1-5	.	TGTGCCAGTCGCACGGTCCCGAATAGCAATCAGCCCCAGCATTTT	CASRTVPNSNQPQHF
TRBV2	TRBD1	TRBJ1-5	once	TGTGCCAGCAGCCCCACAGGGGGAAGTCAGCCCCAGCATTTT	CASSPTGGSQPQHF
TRBV5-6	.	TRBJ2-7	.	TGTGCCAGCAGCTTGACAATCAAGGGGCAGGGCTATGACGAGCAGTACTTC	CASSLTIKGQGYDEQYF
TRBV5-1	.	TRBJ1-2	.	TGCGCCAGCAGCTTCCTGGGGGCAGATGGCTACACCTTC	CASSFLGADGYTF
TRBV2	TRBD1	TRBJ1-5	few	TGTGCCAGCAGACTGGGACAGTGGAATCAGCCCCAGCATTTT	CASRLGQWNQPQHF
TRBV2	.	TRBJ2-1	.	TGTGCCAGCAGTGTTAGGGACAACTTAGGCAATGAGCAGTTCTTC	CASSVRDNLGNEQFF
TRBV3-1/TRBV3-2	.	TRBJ1-1	.	TGTGCCAGCAGCCAGGGAGAGGTCACTGAAGCTTTCTTT	CASSQGEVTEAFF
TRBV5-1	.	TRBJ1-1	.	TGCGCCAGCAGCTCGGAGGAGGGGTCGGCTTTCTTT	CASSSEEGSAFF
TRBV19	TRBD1	TRBJ1-1	.	TGTGCCAGTAGTAGCGACAGGGAGTATGGAGCTTTCTTT	CASSSDREYGAFF
TRBV2	.	TRBJ2-5	.	TGTGCCAGCAGTGAAGCGCGACCAGGTCCTGTCCAAGAGACCCAGTACTTC	CASSEARPGPVQETQYF
TRBV5-1	.	TRBJ2-1	.	TGCGCCAGCAGCTTTCAGGGGGGTACCTACAATGAGCAGTTCTTC	CASSFQGGTYNEQFF
TRBV5-4	TRBD1	TRBJ1-2	.	TGTGCCAGCCGATCGGGAGGACAGGGAGTGTATGGCTACACCTTC	CASRSGGQGVYGYTF
TRBV3-1/TRBV3-2	TRBD2	TRBJ2-3	.	TGTGCCAGCAGCCAAGATAGACTAGCGGGGCCAGATACGCAGTATTTT	CASSQDRLAGPDTQYF
TRBV27	.	TRBJ1-5	.	TGTGCCAGCAGCCCCTTTCATCGACAGGCAAGGGGCAATCAGCCCCAGCATTTT	CASSPFHRQARGNQPQHF
TRBV5-6	.	TRBJ1-2	few	TGTGCCAGCAGCCCGATAGGCTCTAGGGGGTATGGCTACACCTTC	CASSPIGSRGYGYTF
TRBV10-3	TRBD1	TRBJ2-1	.	TGTGCCATTACGGGACAGGGGAGCAATGAGCAGTTCTTC	CAITGQGSNEQFF
TRBV5-1	.	TRBJ1-6	.	TGCGCCAGCAGGACGGGGAGGCGTAATTATAATTCACCCCTCCACTTT	CASRTGRRNYNSPLHF
TRBV11-1	.	TRBJ1-4	once	TGTGCCAGCAGCTTAATGGACAGTCGCTATGAAAAACTGTTTTTT	CASSLMDSRYEKLFF
TRBV30	.	TRBJ1-5	.	TGTGCCTGGAACCGGGGGGGCGGTCAGCCCCAGCATTTT	CAWNRGGGQPQHF
TRBV7-6	.	TRBJ2-5	few	TGTGCCAGCAGTCCAAGGGGCGGACCCCAAGAGACCCAGTACTTC	CASSPRGGPQETQYF
TRBV7-9	TRBD1	TRBJ2-3	.	TGTGCCAGCAGCCCTGACAGGGGCACAGATACGCAGTATTTT	CASSPDRGTDTQYF
TRBV5-4	TRBD1	TRBJ1-2	.	TGTGCCAGCAGCGCCCGACAGGGTGCCGTCGGCTACACCTTC	CASSARQGAVGYTF
TRBV11-2	TRBD2	TRBJ2-5	.	TGTGCCAGCAGCTTTCGAGCGGGGGGGATGCAGACCCAGTACTTC	CASSFRAGGMQTQYF
TRBV2	.	TRBJ2-2	.	TGTGCCAGCAGGTGGTTAGCGGCGAACACCGGGGAGCTGTTTTTT	CASRWLAANTGELFF
TRBV10-3	.	TRBJ1-2	.	TGTGCCATCAAGAATCAGAATAGGGGTGGCTACACCTTC	CAIKNQNRGGYTF
TRBV19	.	TRBJ1-4	.	TGTGCCAGTATCGGGCCAGGGAGGGGCGAAAAACTGTTTTTT	CASIGPGRGEKLFF
TRBV29-1	TRBD1	TRBJ1-2	.	TGCAGCGTTGAAGATCCTACAGGGGGAGGCTACACCTTC	CSVEDPTGGGYTF
TRBV30	.	TRBJ1-1	.	TGTGCCTGGAGTGTACGGAAGGGGCCTTTCTTT	CAWSVRKGPFF
TRBV18	.	TRBJ1-2	.	TGTGCCAGCTCTCCCGGGACCCGGGGGTATGGCTACACCTTC	CASSPGTRGYGYTF
TRBV6-1	.	TRBJ1-1	.	TGTGCCAGCAGTGATTTCTACCATAGGACGGAGGCTAATAAAGCTTTCTTT	CASSDFYHRTEANKAFF
TRBV6-1	.	TRBJ1-5	once	TGTGCCAGCAGTGAACGGGCAGGGCGCAATCAGCCCCAGCATTTT	CASSERAGRNQPQHF
TRBV20-1	.	TRBJ2-7	.	TGCAGTGCTAGTCAGGGCGGGGAAGGCTACGAGCAGTACTTC	CSASQGGEGYEQYF
TRBV6-1	.	TRBJ2-2	.	TGTGCCAGCAGTGAGGGCGATAGAACCGGGGAGCTGTTTTTT	CASSEGDRTGELFF
TRBV5-1	.	TRBJ1-1	.	TGCGCCAGCAGCCCCTATGCACGGGGGAAGACTGAAGCTTTCTTT	CASSPYARGKTEAFF
TRBV6-6	.	TRBJ1-1	.	TGTGCCAGCAGTTACGAGGCGGTTAAAATGAACACTGAAGCTTTCTTT	CASSYEAVKMNTEAFF
TRBV6-5	.	TRBJ1-4	once	TGTGCCGCGGGGCAGGTAGAAGAAAAACTGTTTTTT	CAAGQVEEKLFF
TRBV5-8	TRBD1	TRBJ1-2	.	TGTGCCAGCAGCTTGAGACAGGGGGCGCAGAGAGGCTACACCTTC	CASSLRQGAQRGYTF
TRBV9	.	TRBJ1-3	.	TGTGCCAGCAGCGTAGCTGGTGGGGCTTCTGGAAACACCATATATTTT	CASSVAGGASGNTIYF
TRBV7-8	TRBD2	TRBJ2-3	.	TGTGCCAGCCGACTAGCGGGTACTAGCACAGATACGCAGTATTTT	CASRLAGTSTDTQYF
TRBV2	.	TRBJ1-2	.	TGTGCCACGTCGTACGGGGGCTATGGCTACACCTTC	CATSYGGYGYTF
TRBV20-1	TRBD2	TRBJ2-1	.	TGCAGTGCTAGGGGGGGACTAGAGCAGTTCTTC	CSARGGLEQFF
TRBV7-2	TRBD1	TRBJ1-6	.	TGTGCCAGCAGCTTAATGGGACAGTCCCATTCACCCCTCCACTTT	CASSLMGQSHSPLHF
TRBV15	.	TRBJ1-3	few	TGTGCCACCAGCAGAGATTACGGGTTCAGCTCTGGAAACACCATATATTTT	CATSRDYGFSSGNTIYF
TRBV5-1	TRBD1	TRBJ2-5	once	TGCGCCAGCAGCGGGGGACAGGGAGGGAAGGAGACCCAGTACTTC	CASSGGQGGKETQYF
TRBV6-5	TRBD1	TRBJ1-1	.	TGTGCCAGCAGACAAGGGGGCCGGAACACTGAAGCTTTCTTT	CASRQGGRNTEAFF
TRBV5-8	TRBD2	TRBJ2-3	once	TGTGCCAGCTCCACGGGGGGGGGCACAGATACGCAGTATTTT	CASSTGGGTDTQYF
TRBV6-5	TRBD1	TRBJ2-7	.	TGTGCCAGCAGTCCCGGGACAGGTTTGCCCTACGAGCAGTACTTC	CASSPGTGLPYEQYF